The clone carrying this T cell receptor (beta chain) was observed a few times. This sample was included in a study of T-cell reconstitution after alpha-beta-depleted transplantation in children. The CDR3 contains 14 residues. V lost 0 bases, J lost 6 bases, and 9 bases lay in between. Researchers prepared the TCRbeta library using unique molecular identifiers, the study reports. TCRdb reprocessed the PCR reads with MiXCR, giving one entry per CDR3 protein. The table shows some 350,000 distinct CDR3 sequences, with around a tenth occurring only once. This sample comprised PBMCs from the stem cell graft donor, obtained from the stem cell graft. This TCR was recovered from a human donor who donated a stem cell graft to a child with acute lymphoblastic leukemia. V gene TRBV12-3 or TRBV12-4 combines with J gene TRBJ2-1; no firm D call. The CDR3 bases are TGTGCCAGCAGTTTAGCCTCGGCAGGCAATGAGCAGTTCTTC. It codes for CASSLASAGNEQFF.